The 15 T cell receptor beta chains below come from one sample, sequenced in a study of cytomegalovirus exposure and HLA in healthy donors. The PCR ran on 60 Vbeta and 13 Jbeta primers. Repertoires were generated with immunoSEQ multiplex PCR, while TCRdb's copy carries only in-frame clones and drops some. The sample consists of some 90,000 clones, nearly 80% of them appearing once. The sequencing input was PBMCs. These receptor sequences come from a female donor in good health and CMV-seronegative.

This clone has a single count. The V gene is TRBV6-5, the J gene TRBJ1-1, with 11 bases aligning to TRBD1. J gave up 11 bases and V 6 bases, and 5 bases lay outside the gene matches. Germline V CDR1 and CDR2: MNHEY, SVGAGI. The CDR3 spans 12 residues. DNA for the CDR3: TGTGCCAGCAGCCGGACAGGGGGCGTGGCTTTCTTT. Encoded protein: CASSRTGGVAFF.

This chain's CDR3 is CSVGQRAATDTQYF. CDR3 DNA sequence: TGCAGCGTCGGCCAGAGGGCGGCCACAGATACGCAGTATTTT. The genes are TRBV29-1 and TRBJ2-3; weak D call: TRBD2 (5 bases). The V end lost 6 bases, the J end lost 2 bases, and 15 bases lay between the germline ends. The CDR3 totals 14 residues. Per germline, CDR1 SQVTM and CDR2 ANQGSEA.

CDR3 sequence reads: CASSLRTDLYEQYF. As DNA, the CDR3 is TGTGCCAGCAGCCTCCGGACAGATCTCTACGAGCAGTACTTC. The chain couples TRBV7-2 to TRBJ2-7, with D maybe TRBD1 (6 bases). Germline-derived CDR1 and CDR2 are SGHTA and FQGNSA. This CDR3 comprises 14 residues. Between the trimmed V and J ends, which lost 5 bases and 3 bases, there was a span of 14 bases.

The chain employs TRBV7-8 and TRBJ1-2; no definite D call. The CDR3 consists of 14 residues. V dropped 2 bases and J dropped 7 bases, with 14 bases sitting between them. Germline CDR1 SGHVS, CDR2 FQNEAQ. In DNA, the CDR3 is TGTGCCAGCAGCTTAAACTCGGGAAATGGTGGCTACACCTTC. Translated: CASSLNSGNGGYTF.

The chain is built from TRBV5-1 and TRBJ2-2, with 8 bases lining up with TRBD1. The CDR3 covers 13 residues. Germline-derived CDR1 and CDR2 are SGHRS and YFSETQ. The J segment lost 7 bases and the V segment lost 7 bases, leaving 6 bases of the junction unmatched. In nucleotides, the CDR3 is TGCGCCAGCCAGGACAGGGTGAGCGGGGAGCTGTTTTTT. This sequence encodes CASQDRVSGELFF.

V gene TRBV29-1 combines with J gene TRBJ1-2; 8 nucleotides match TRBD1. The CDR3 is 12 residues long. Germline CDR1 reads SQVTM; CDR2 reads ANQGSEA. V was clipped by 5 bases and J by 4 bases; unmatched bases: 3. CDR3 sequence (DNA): TGCAGCGTTCTGACAGGGGCCTATGGCTACACCTTC. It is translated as CSVLTGAYGYTF.

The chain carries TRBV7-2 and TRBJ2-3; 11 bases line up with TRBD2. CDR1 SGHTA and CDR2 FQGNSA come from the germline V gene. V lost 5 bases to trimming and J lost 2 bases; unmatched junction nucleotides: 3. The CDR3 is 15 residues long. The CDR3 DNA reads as TGTGCCAGCAGCAGTAGCGGGGGGGCCACAGATACGCAGTATTTT. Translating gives CASSSSGGATDTQYF.

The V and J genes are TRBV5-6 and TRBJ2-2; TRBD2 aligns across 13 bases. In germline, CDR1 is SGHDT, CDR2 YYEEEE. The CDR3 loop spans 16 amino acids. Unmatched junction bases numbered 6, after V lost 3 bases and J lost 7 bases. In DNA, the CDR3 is TGTGCCAGCAGCTCCGGGACTAGCGGGGTCATCGGGGAGCTGTTTTTT. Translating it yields CASSSGTSGVIGELFF.

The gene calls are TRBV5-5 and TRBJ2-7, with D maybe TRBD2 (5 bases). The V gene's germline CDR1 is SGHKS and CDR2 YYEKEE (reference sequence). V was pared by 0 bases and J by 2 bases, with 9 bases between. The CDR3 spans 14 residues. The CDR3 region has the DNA TGTGCCAGCAGCTTGGCTAGCTTAACCTACGAGCAGTACTTC. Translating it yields CASSLASLTYEQYF.

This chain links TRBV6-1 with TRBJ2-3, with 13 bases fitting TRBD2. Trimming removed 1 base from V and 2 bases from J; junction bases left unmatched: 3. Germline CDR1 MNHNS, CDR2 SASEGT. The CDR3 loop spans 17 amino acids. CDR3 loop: CASSEGLAGGYTDTQYF. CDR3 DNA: TGTGCCAGCAGTGAAGGACTAGCGGGGGGATACACAGATACGCAGTATTTT.

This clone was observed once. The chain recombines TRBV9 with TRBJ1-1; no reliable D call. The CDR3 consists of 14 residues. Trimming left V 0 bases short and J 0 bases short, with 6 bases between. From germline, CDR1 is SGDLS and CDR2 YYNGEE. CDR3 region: CASSVAQVNTEAFF. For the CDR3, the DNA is TGTGCCAGCAGCGTAGCCCAGGTGAACACTGAAGCTTTCTTT.

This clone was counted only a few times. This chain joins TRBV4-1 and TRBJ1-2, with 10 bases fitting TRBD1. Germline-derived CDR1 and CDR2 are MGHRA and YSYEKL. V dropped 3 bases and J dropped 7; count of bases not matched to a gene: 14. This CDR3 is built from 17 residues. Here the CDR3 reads CASSHAAPGQGLSGYTF. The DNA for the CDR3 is TGCGCCAGCAGCCACGCGGCCCCGGGACAGGGGCTTTCTGGCTACACCTTC.

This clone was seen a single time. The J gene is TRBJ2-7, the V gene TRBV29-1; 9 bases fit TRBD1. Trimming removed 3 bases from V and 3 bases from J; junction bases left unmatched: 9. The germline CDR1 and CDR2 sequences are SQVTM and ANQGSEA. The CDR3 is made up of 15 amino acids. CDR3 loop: CSVEIRWGQGYEQYF. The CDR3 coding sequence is TGCAGCGTTGAGATTAGGTGGGGACAGGGCTACGAGCAGTACTTC.

The CDR3 DNA reads TGCGCCAGCAGTGTGAGCTCTGGAAACACCATATATTTT. It specifies CASSVSSGNTIYF. The chain links TRBV5-1 to TRBJ1-3; no firm D call. CDR3 length equals 13 residues. Germline assignment: CDR1 SGHRS and CDR2 YFSETQ. V shed 5 bases and J shed 0 bases, with 6 bases lying between them.

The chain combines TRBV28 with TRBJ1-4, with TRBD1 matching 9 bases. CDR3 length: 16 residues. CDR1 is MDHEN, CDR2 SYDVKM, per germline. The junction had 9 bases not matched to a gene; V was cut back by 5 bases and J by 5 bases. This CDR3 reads CASSLLDRGGNEKLFF. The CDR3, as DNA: TGTGCCAGCAGTCTCCTGGACAGGGGAGGGAATGAAAAACTGTTTTTT.